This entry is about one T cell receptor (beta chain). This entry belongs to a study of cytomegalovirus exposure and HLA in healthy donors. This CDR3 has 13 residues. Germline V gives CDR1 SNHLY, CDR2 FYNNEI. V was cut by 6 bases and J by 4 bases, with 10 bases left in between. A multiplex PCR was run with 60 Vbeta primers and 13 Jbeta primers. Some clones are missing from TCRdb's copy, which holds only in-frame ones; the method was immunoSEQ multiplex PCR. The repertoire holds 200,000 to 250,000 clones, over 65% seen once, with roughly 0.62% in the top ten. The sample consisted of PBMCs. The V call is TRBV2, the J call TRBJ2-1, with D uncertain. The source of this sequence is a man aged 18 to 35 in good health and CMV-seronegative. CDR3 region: CASRAPAYNEQFF. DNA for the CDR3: TGTGCCAGCAGGGCTCCCGCATACAATGAGCAGTTCTTC.